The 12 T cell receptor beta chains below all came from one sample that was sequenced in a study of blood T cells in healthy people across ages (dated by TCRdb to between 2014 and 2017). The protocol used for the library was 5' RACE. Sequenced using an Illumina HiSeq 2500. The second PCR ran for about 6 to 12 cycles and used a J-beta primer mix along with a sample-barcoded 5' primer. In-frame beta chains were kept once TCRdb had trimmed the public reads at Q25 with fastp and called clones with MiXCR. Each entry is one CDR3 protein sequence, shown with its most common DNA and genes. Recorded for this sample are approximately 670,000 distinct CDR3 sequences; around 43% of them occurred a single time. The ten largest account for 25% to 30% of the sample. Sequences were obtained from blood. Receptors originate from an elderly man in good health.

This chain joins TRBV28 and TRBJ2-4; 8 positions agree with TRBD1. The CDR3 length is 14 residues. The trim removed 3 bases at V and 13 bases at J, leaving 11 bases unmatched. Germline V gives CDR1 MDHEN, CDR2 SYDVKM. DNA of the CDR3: TGTGCCAGCAGTTTGGACAGGGTCTCCTACGGGCAGTACTTC. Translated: CASSLDRVSYGQYF. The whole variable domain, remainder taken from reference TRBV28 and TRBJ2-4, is DVKVTQSSRYLVKRTGEKVFLECVQDMDHENMFWYRQDPGLGLRLIYFSYDVKMKEKGDIPEGYSVSREKKERFSLILESASTNQTSMYLCASSLDRVSYGQYFGAGTRLSVL.

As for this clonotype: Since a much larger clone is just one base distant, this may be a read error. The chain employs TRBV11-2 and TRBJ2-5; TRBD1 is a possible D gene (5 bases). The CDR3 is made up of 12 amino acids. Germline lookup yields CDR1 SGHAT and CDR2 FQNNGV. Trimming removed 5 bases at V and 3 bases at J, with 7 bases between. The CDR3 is CASSPGKETQYF. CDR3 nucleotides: TGTGCCAGCAGCCCAGGGAAAGAGACCCAGTACTTC.

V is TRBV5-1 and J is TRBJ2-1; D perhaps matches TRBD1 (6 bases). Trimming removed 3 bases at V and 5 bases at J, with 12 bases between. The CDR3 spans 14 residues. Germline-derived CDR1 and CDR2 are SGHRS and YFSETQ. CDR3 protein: CASSSDSQNNEQFF. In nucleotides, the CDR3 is TGCGCCAGCAGCTCGGACAGCCAAAACAATGAGCAGTTCTTC.

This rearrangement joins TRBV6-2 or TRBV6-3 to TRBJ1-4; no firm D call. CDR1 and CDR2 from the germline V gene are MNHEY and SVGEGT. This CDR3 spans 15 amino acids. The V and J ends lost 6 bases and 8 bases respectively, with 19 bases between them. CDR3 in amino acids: CASRLPGGEREKLFF. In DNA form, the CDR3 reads TGTGCCAGCAGACTCCCCGGCGGGGAGAGGGAAAAACTGTTTTTT.

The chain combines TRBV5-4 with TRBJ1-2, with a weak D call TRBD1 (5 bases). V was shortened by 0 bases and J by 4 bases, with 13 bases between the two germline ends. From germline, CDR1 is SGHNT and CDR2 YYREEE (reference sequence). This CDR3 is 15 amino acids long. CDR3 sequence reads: CASSLEGARIYGYTF. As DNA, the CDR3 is TGTGCCAGCAGCTTGGAAGGGGCGCGGATCTATGGCTACACCTTC.

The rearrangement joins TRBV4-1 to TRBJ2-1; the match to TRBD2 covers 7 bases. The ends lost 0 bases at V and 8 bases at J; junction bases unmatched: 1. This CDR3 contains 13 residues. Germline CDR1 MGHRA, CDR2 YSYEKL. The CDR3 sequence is CASSQDGGYEQFF. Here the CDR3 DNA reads TGCGCCAGCAGCCAAGACGGGGGGTATGAGCAGTTCTTC.

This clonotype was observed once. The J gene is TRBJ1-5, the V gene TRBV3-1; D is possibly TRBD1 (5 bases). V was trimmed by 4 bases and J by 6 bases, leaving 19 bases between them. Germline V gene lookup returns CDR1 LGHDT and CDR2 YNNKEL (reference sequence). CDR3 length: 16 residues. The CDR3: CASSPGGESWGQPQHF. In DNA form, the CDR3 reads TGTGCCAGCAGCCCGGGGGGGGAGTCCTGGGGTCAGCCCCAGCATTTT.

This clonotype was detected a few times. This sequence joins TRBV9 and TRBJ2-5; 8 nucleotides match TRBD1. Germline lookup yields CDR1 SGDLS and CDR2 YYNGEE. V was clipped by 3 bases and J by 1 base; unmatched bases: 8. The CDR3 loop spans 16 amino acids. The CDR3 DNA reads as TGTGCCAGCAGCGCCCAGGGGGCTTTTCGCCAAGAGACCCAGTACTTC. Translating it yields CASSAQGAFRQETQYF. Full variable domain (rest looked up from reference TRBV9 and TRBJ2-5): DSGVTQTPKHLITATGQRVTLRCSPRSGDLSVYWYQQSLDQGLQFLIQYYNGEERAKGNILERFSAQQFPDLHSELNLSSLELGDSALYFCASSAQGAFRQETQYFGPGTRLLVL.

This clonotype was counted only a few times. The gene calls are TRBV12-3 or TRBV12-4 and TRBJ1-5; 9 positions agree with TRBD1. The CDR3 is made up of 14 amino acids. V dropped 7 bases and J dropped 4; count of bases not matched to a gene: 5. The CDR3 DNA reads TGTGCCAGCACCGTAGGGACAGGGAATCAGCCCCAGCATTTT. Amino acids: CASTVGTGNQPQHF.

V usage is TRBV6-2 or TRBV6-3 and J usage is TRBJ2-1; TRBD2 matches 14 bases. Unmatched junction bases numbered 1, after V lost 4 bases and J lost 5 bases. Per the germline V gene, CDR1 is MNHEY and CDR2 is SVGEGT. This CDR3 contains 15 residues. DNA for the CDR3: TGTGCCAGCAGTTGGACTAGCGGGGGGAACAATGAGCAGTTCTTC. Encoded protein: CASSWTSGGNNEQFF.

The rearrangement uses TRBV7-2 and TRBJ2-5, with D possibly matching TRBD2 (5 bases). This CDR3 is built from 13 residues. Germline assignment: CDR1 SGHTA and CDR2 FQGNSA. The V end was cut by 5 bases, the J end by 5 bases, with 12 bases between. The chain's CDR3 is CASSRGISETQYF. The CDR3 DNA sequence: TGTGCCAGCAGCAGAGGGATTTCGGAGACCCAGTACTTC.

CDR3 residues: CAISEEVGGSWMYGYTF. The CDR3 region has the DNA TGTGCCATCAGTGAGGAGGTAGGGGGCAGTTGGATGTACGGCTACACCTTC. The chain is built from TRBV10-3 and TRBJ1-2; the match to TRBD1 covers 7 bases. The CDR3 loop spans 17 amino acids. The V segment lost 2 bases and the J segment 8 bases; nucleotides outside the gene matches: 17. The germline CDR1 and CDR2 sequences are ENHRY and SYGVKD.